The 24 T cell receptor beta chains in this list originate from one sample, sequenced in a study of response to subunit inactivated influenza vaccine. TCRdb ran MiXCR on the RT-PCR reads and lists one entry per CDR3 protein. The table shows under 550,000 distinct CDR3 sequences, with approximately 7.6% occurring only once. Source: PBMCs from blood, taken about 24 months after vaccination. These receptors originate from a man in his fifties or sixties who received an inactivated influenza vaccine.

This clonotype came up many times. The rearrangement uses TRBV27 and TRBJ1-1; D is undetermined. V was shortened by 5 bases and J by 3 bases, with 10 bases between the two germline ends. Germline loops: CDR1 MNHEY, CDR2 SMNVEV (reference sequence). This CDR3 is built from 13 residues. The CDR3 loop reads CASSLAADTEAFF. The CDR3 coding sequence is TGTGCCAGCAGTCTGGCCGCGGACACTGAAGCTTTCTTT.

Many counts were recorded for this clonotype. This chain connects TRBV24-1 to TRBJ2-3; weak D call: TRBD1 (6 bases). CDR1 and CDR2 from the germline V gene are KGHDR and SFDVKD. Trimming took off 4 bases at V and 6 bases at J, with 13 bases between the two ends. The CDR3 consists of 14 residues. The CDR3 loop is CATSDPQGPDTQYF. CDR3 sequence (DNA): TGTGCCACCAGTGACCCACAGGGCCCGGATACGCAGTATTTT.

This clonotype has only one observation. CDR3 in DNA: TGTGCCAGCAGCGCCTCCGGGCTACCCCTCCACTTT. It codes for CASSASGLPLHF. V usage is TRBV11-2 and J usage is TRBJ1-6; D is unclear. The CDR3 extends over 12 amino acids. The ends were cut back, 5 bases at V and 12 bases at J, with 11 bases in the middle. Germline V gives CDR1 SGHAT, CDR2 FQNNGV.

In this sample, this clonotype turned up many times. The chain couples TRBV12-3 or TRBV12-4 to TRBJ2-2; D unclear. Deletions cut 6 bases from V and 6 bases from J, with 8 bases between. The CDR3 totals 12 residues. The CDR3 reads CASRDPPGELFF. The CDR3 coding sequence is TGTGCCAGCAGGGACCCCCCCGGGGAGCTGTTTTTT.

This clonotype has only a few counts. The genes are TRBV7-2 and TRBJ2-1; 8 positions agree with TRBD2. Trimming removed 5 bases from V and 6 bases from J; junction bases left unmatched: 6. This CDR3 has 14 residues. Germline-derived CDR1 and CDR2 are SGHTA and FQGNSA. CDR3 region: CASSPGTSANEQFF. CDR3 nucleotides: TGTGCCAGCAGCCCCGGGACTAGTGCCAATGAGCAGTTCTTC. The variable domain in full, completed from reference TRBV7-2 and TRBJ2-1, reads GAGVSQSPSNKVTEKGKDVELRCDPISGHTALYWYRQSLGQGLEFLIYFQGNSAPDKSGLPSDRFSAERTGGSVSTLTIQRTQQEDSAVYLCASSPGTSANEQFFGPGTRLTVL.

This clonotype showed up just a few times. The chain is built from TRBV13 and TRBJ2-3; TRBD2 matches at 8 bases. This CDR3 comprises 18 residues. CDR1 and CDR2 from the germline V gene are PRHDT and FYEKMQ (reference sequence). V lost 5 bases, J lost 2 bases, and 15 bases stayed unmatched. The CDR3 coding sequence is TGTGCCAGCAGCCCTACATTTAGCTCGCGGGGGGACACAGATACGCAGTATTTT. Translating gives CASSPTFSSRGDTDTQYF.

This clonotype has only a few counts. The rearrangement joins TRBV3-1 to TRBJ2-3; 10 bases map to TRBD2. CDR1 and CDR2 (germline): LGHDT, YNNKEL (reference sequence). The junction had 9 bases not matched to a gene; V was cut back by 2 bases and J by 7 bases. This CDR3 is 16 amino acids long. CDR3 sequence: CASSQNLAGGLNTQYF. The CDR3 bases are TGTGCCAGCAGCCAAAACTTAGCGGGAGGATTAAATACGCAGTATTTT.

V is TRBV20-1 and J is TRBJ2-1; 8 bases align to TRBD1. The CDR3 spans 15 residues. V lost 5 bases, J lost 0 bases, and 6 bases stayed unmatched. From germline, CDR1 is DFQATT and CDR2 SNEGSKA (reference sequence). The CDR3 here is CSAPGQVFSYNEQFF. CDR3 coding DNA: TGCAGTGCTCCGGGACAGGTATTCTCCTACAATGAGCAGTTCTTC.

The chain couples TRBV12-3 or TRBV12-4 to TRBJ2-1, with a tentative D call TRBD2 (6 bases). The ends were cut back, 3 bases at V and 9 bases at J, with 18 bases in the middle. There are 15 residues in the CDR3. Written as DNA, the CDR3 is TGTGCCAGCAGTTTCACGGGACTCCACAGTACTGAGCAGTTCTTC. Amino acids: CASSFTGLHSTEQFF.

This clonotype has only a few counts. The rearrangement uses TRBV7-9 and TRBJ2-1; D is ambiguous. V lost 5 bases, J lost 5 bases, and 7 bases lay in between. The length of the CDR3 is 12 residues. The germline V gene encodes CDR1 SEHNR and CDR2 FQNEAQ (reference sequence). This CDR3 reads CASSSMNNEQFF. CDR3 sequence (DNA): TGTGCCAGCAGCAGTATGAACAATGAGCAGTTCTTC.

This clonotype has ten or more counts. The CDR3 sequence: CAISERQEPTEAFF. The CDR3 nucleotides are TGTGCCATCAGTGAAAGGCAGGAACCCACTGAAGCTTTCTTT. The chain employs TRBV10-3 and TRBJ1-1; D is unclear. CDR3 length equals 14 residues. Trimming shortened V by 3 bases and J by 4 bases, and 12 bases separated the two germline ends. Per germline, CDR1 ENHRY and CDR2 SYGVKD.

The chain has TRBV28 and TRBJ2-7; 8 nucleotides match TRBD2. The length of the CDR3 is 16 residues. Trimming took 6 bases from V and 3 from J; bases not matched to a gene: 13. Per germline, CDR1 MDHEN and CDR2 SYDVKM. The CDR3 region is CASSPPQRGILYEQYF. The DNA of the CDR3 is TGTGCCAGCAGCCCCCCGCAGCGGGGGATCCTCTACGAGCAGTACTTC. The whole variable domain, filled in from reference TRBV28 and TRBJ2-7, reads DVKVTQSSRYLVKRTGEKVFLECVQDMDHENMFWYRQDPGLGLRLIYFSYDVKMKEKGDIPEGYSVSREKKERFSLILESASTNQTSMYLCASSPPQRGILYEQYFGPGTRLTVT.

This clonotype was observed many times. The rearrangement joins TRBV5-1 to TRBJ2-7; D possibly corresponds to TRBD1 (5 bases). The V gene lost 0 bases and the J gene lost 3 bases, with 10 bases spanning the gap. The CDR3 spans 14 residues. Germline CDR1 and CDR2: SGHRS and YFSETQ. The DNA of the CDR3 is TGCGCCAGCAGCTTGGGCAGGGTCGACTACGAGCAGTACTTC. Translation: CASSLGRVDYEQYF.

This clonotype has just a few counts. The V call is TRBV20-1, the J call TRBJ1-5; D may be TRBD1 (5 bases). The ends were cut back, 3 bases at V and 3 bases at J, with 15 bases in the middle. Per the germline V gene, CDR1 is DFQATT and CDR2 is SNEGSKA (reference sequence). The length of the CDR3 is 15 residues. The CDR3 sequence is CSASGGGGDNQPQHF. CDR3 nucleotides: TGCAGTGCTAGCGGGGGGGGAGGGGACAATCAGCCCCAGCATTTT.

This chain links TRBV4-2 with TRBJ2-5, with D perhaps TRBD2 (5 bases). Per germline, CDR1 LGHNA and CDR2 YNFKEQ. The V gene lost 4 bases and the J gene lost 4 bases, with 16 bases spanning the gap. The CDR3 totals 15 residues. CDR3 region: CASSLLGKSGETQYF. CDR3 bases: TGTGCCAGCAGCCTTCTCGGGAAATCGGGAGAGACCCAGTACTTC.

This clonotype was counted between two and nine times. The CDR3 DNA follows: TGCAGTGCTATCCCCGGGAGTGGCTACACCTTC. Protein sequence: CSAIPGSGYTF. V and J are TRBV20-1 and TRBJ1-2; D unclear. This CDR3 comprises 11 residues. V lost 4 bases and J 7 bases, leaving 10 bases between the germline ends. Germline assignment: CDR1 DFQATT and CDR2 SNEGSKA (reference sequence).

This clonotype was recorded at least ten times. The gene calls are TRBV12-3 or TRBV12-4 and TRBJ2-1, with 10 bases fitting TRBD1. Unmatched junction bases numbered 11, after V lost 6 bases and J lost 9 bases. The CDR3 covers 15 residues. This CDR3 is CASSRPGTGVVEQFF. The CDR3, as DNA: TGTGCCAGCAGCAGACCCGGGACAGGGGTGGTTGAGCAGTTCTTC.

J is TRBJ2-7 and V is TRBV5-1; 10 positions match TRBD2. Trimming took 0 bases from V and 0 from J; bases not matched to a gene: 6. This CDR3 region has 17 residues. Looked up from germline, CDR1 is SGHRS and CDR2 is YFSETQ. The CDR3 DNA is TGCGCCAGCAGCTTGGGTTTAGCGGGGGGCCTCTCCTACGAGCAGTACTTC. This gives the protein CASSLGLAGGLSYEQYF.

This clonotype appeared a few times. The chain links TRBV12-3 or TRBV12-4 to TRBJ2-2; TRBD1 is a possible D gene (6 bases). This CDR3 is 14 amino acids long. Between the trimmed V and J ends, which lost 11 bases and 5 bases, there was a span of 18 bases. The CDR3 DNA reads as TGTGCCCCCATAACAGGGTCGGGGACCGGGGAGCTGTTTTTT. This translates into CAPITGSGTGELFF.

The gene calls are TRBV18 and TRBJ1-4; maybe TRBD1 (6 bases). V was clipped by 3 bases and J by 8 bases, with 19 bases between them. This CDR3 spans 16 amino acids. CDR1 KGHSH and CDR2 LQKENI come from the germline V gene. The CDR3, as DNA: TGTGCCAGCTCACCGGTAACAGACAGGACGGGAGAAAAACTGTTTTTT. It encodes CASSPVTDRTGEKLFF.

The chain joins TRBV6-1 to TRBJ2-1; D remains ambiguous. Trimming took off 5 bases at V and 2 bases at J, with 13 bases between the two ends. Looked up from germline, CDR1 is MNHNS and CDR2 is SASEGT. The CDR3 covers 15 residues. CDR3 sequence reads: CASSPKGSPYNEQFF. CDR3 nucleotides: TGTGCCAGCAGTCCCAAGGGTTCCCCCTACAATGAGCAGTTCTTC.

The rearrangement links TRBV7-8 to TRBJ1-3; no reliable D call. The CDR3 is made up of 15 amino acids. CDR1 SGHVS and CDR2 FQNEAQ come from the germline V gene. The V end lost 5 bases, the J end lost 2 bases, and 13 bases lay between the germline ends. The CDR3 sequence is CASSPASFAGNTIYF. The CDR3, as DNA: TGTGCCAGCAGCCCTGCATCTTTTGCTGGAAACACCATATATTTT. Together with reference TRBV7-8 and TRBJ1-3, the CDR3 gives the full variable domain: GAGVSQSPRYKVAKRGQDVALRCDPISGHVSLFWYQQALGQGPEFLTYFQNEAQLDKSGLPSDRFFAERPEGSVSTLKIQRTQQEDSAVYLCASSPASFAGNTIYFGEGSWLTVV.

This clonotype has a handful of counts. This chain connects TRBV6-5 to TRBJ2-7; possibly TRBD2 for D (5 bases). The CDR3 loop spans 11 amino acids. Trimming cost V 5 bases and J 7 bases, with 9 bases left between them. Per the germline V gene, CDR1 is MNHEY and CDR2 is SVGAGI. The CDR3 protein is CASSHRGEQYF. CDR3 nucleotide sequence: TGTGCCAGCAGTCACCGCGGGGAGCAGTACTTC.

Written as DNA, the CDR3 is TGCAGTGCTAGAGATCGGAACGGGAGAGTGTCTCTGGGCACAGATACGCAGTATTTT. Protein product: CSARDRNGRVSLGTDTQYF. This rearrangement joins TRBV20-1 to TRBJ2-3; possible D gene TRBD2, 6 bases. Germline CDR1 is DFQATT and CDR2 is SNEGSKA (reference sequence). There are 19 residues in the CDR3. The V and J ends lost 0 bases and 1 base respectively, with 23 bases between them.